This T cell receptor (beta chain) was sequenced during a study of neurological immune-mediated disorders. General observations from the study: On phylogenetic grouping, the repertoires of 18 of 34 multiple sclerosis patients fell within one related-CDR3 cluster, constituting a possible signature.

V lost 2 bases and J lost 5, with 9 bases in between. CDR3 length equals 14 residues. With 10-nucleotide random UMIs, 5'RACE was used to make the cDNA. A single run covered 15-18 subjects with over 170 million TCR-beta sequences. TCRdb re-called the 5' RACE reads through MiXCR, storing one row per CDR3 protein. Of tens of thousands of distinct CDR3 sequences in the sample, 2.6% were seen once. The study built unsorted libraries from 2 million PBMCs kept at -80 C. Many counts were recorded for this clonotype. Antigen unknown. The genes are TRBV12-3 or TRBV12-4 and TRBJ1-4, with no clear D. The specimen sequenced was PBMCs. This TCR came from a woman in her 30s with multiple sclerosis. The CDR3 DNA sequence: TGTGCCAGCAGTTTAAGGCGGATAAATGAAAAACTGTTTTTT. It yields the protein CASSLRRINEKLFF.